This TCR beta chain appears in the sequencing data of a study of cytomegalovirus exposure and HLA in healthy donors. Study-level points and caveats: Among immune exposure information, only CMV serostatus was available. In a later analysis, TCR beta V- and J-gene trimming was associated with a missense DCLRE1C variant. A later analysis showed HLA-associated TCR beta chains outstripping equally common others in clonal expansion. According to the study, some 160 TCR beta chains were cytomegalovirus-associated.

The germline V gene encodes CDR1 LNHDA and CDR2 SQIVND (reference sequence). The CDR3 loop spans 18 amino acids. V lost 10 bases and J 2 bases, leaving 29 bases between the germline ends. A note on this clone: Its antigen is not known.

The PCR made use of 60 Vbeta and 13 Jbeta primers. TCRdb's table, derived via immunoSEQ multiplex PCR, lists solely in-frame clones and lacks some. The sample shows some 200,000 clones, 75% to 85% of them seen only once. The clonotype originates from a male donor in good health and CMV-seropositive. This rearrangement joins TRBV19 to TRBJ2-5; perhaps TRBD1 as D (6 bases). Sequencing was carried out using PBMCs. The CDR3 sequence: CATRSGWGSGAAQETQYF. The CDR3 DNA sequence: TGTGCCACCCGATCGGGATGGGGGTCAGGGGCTGCTCAAGAGACCCAGTACTTC.